Below are 3 T cell receptor beta chains sequenced from a single sample in a study of blood T cells in healthy people across ages. For the second PCR, which ran for about 7 to 11 cycles, a sample-barcoded 5' primer and a J-beta primer mix were used. MiXCR, applied by TCRdb to the 5' RACE reads, yields one record per CDR3 protein. The repertoire consists of 1.5 million to 2 million distinct CDR3 sequences, with roughly 52% occurring once and the leading ten covering approximately 2.1%. Specimen: blood. These receptors all stem from a woman between 35 and 50 years old in good health.

The genes are TRBV6-2 or TRBV6-3 and TRBJ2-3; 12 nucleotides align to TRBD1. The ends lost 7 bases at V and 2 bases at J; junction bases unmatched: 13. The CDR3 has 18 residues. Germline-derived CDR1 and CDR2 are MNHEY and SVGEGT. The CDR3, as DNA: TGTGCCAGCACTGGGGACAGGGGGCGAGGCAGGGTCACAGATACGCAGTATTTT. It is translated as CASTGDRGRGRVTDTQYF.

The chain has TRBV20-1 and TRBJ1-5, with unresolved D. The CDR3 spans 14 residues. Trimming removed 2 bases at V and 7 bases at J, with 15 bases between. Germline V CDR1 and CDR2: DFQATT, SNEGSKA (reference sequence). CDR3 sequence: CSARNPSLGQPQHF. In DNA form, the CDR3 reads TGCAGTGCTAGAAACCCTTCCTTAGGGCAGCCCCAGCATTTT.

This clonotype was observed a handful of times. This chain connects TRBV18 to TRBJ2-6; 8 bases fit TRBD1. V was clipped by 3 bases and J by 2 bases; unmatched bases: 3. The CDR3 length is 16 residues. Germline V gene data show CDR1 as KGHSH and CDR2 as LQKENI. CDR3 in amino acids: CASSPLQGAGANVLTF. Here the CDR3 DNA reads TGTGCCAGCTCACCCCTACAGGGGGCTGGGGCCAACGTCCTGACTTTC.